This entry lists 21 T cell receptor beta chains sequenced from one sample in a study of CD8 T cells in ankylosing spondylitis. Study-level findings and limits: Typical of ankylosing spondylitis blood, it appeared, was a TCR beta motif of roughly eight highly homologous variants.

Using its own MiXCR run on the 5' RACE reads, TCRdb lists one record per CDR3 protein. The data hold approximately 540,000 distinct CDR3 sequences, with roughly 13% observed a single time. Antigen specificity for these receptors is unknown. Source material: blood, either unsorted or a sorted T cell fraction (not recorded which). The receptors shown here come from a male donor with ankylosing spondylitis.

With respect to this clonotype: A clone one base away is much larger, so this may be a read error. This rearrangement joins TRBV20-1 to TRBJ2-1; possibly TRBD1 for D (7 bases). The V gene's germline CDR1 is DFQATT and CDR2 SNEGSKA (reference sequence). This CDR3 spans 15 amino acids. The CDR3 here is CSASSSGGTYKEQFF. In DNA form, the CDR3 reads TGCAGTGCCTCCTCGTCAGGGGGGACGTACAAAGAGCAGTTCTTC.

This clonotype appeared a few times. The V gene is TRBV10-1, the J gene TRBJ2-1; a possible D gene is TRBD2 (6 bases). V lost 4 bases to trimming and J lost 8 bases, with 21 bases between them. Germline CDR1 is WNHNN and CDR2 is SYGVQD (reference sequence). This CDR3 has 16 amino acids. The CDR3 loop is CASSGQWGREVDEQFF. The CDR3 nucleotides read TGCGCCAGCAGTGGACAATGGGGCAGGGAGGTCGATGAGCAGTTCTTC.

The J gene is TRBJ2-3, the V gene TRBV4-2, with 13 bases matching TRBD2. Germline-derived CDR1 and CDR2 are LGHNA and YNFKEQ. This CDR3 has 17 residues. V lost 1 base and J lost 1; bases outside the gene matches: 2. CDR3 sequence (DNA): TGTGCCAGCAGCCAAGGGACTAGCGGGAGCGGCACAGATACGCAGTATTTT. Its translation is CASSQGTSGSGTDTQYF.

The chain uses TRBV15 and TRBJ2-2; D is ambiguous. Trimming shortened V by 1 base and J by 0 bases, and 6 bases separated the two germline ends. CDR3 size: 15 residues. Germline V lookup: CDR1 LNHNV, CDR2 YYDKDF (reference sequence). DNA for the CDR3: TGTGCCACCAGCAGAGGGAACACGAACACCGGGGAGCTGTTTTTT. It is translated as CATSRGNTNTGELFF.

The chain joins TRBV5-1 to TRBJ2-5, with D unclear. The CDR3 length is 13 residues. Trimming cost V 2 bases and J 5 bases, with 10 bases left between them. The germline gives CDR1 SGHRS, CDR2 YFSETQ. CDR3 residues: CASSFEFIETQYF. In DNA, the CDR3 is TGCGCCAGCAGCTTCGAATTTATTGAGACCCAGTACTTC.

This clonotype turned up a few times. J is TRBJ2-1 and V is TRBV20-1; the match to TRBD2 covers 7 bases. The CDR3 runs 16 residues. In germline, CDR1 is DFQATT, CDR2 SNEGSKA (reference sequence). With V trimmed by 2 bases and J by 3 bases, 10 bases remained unmatched. The CDR3 reads CSARSSGSRHYNEQFF. CDR3 DNA: TGCAGTGCTAGAAGTAGCGGGTCGCGTCACTACAATGAGCAGTTCTTC.

This clonotype was observed a handful of times. This sequence joins TRBV2 and TRBJ2-2, with 7 bases that match TRBD1. CDR1 SNHLY and CDR2 FYNNEI come from the germline V gene. The V segment lost 6 bases and the J segment 8 bases; nucleotides outside the gene matches: 9. CDR3 length: 14 residues. As DNA, the CDR3 is TGTGCCAGCAGGAGCATTACAGGGGTTGGGGAGCTGTTTTTT. Protein sequence: CASRSITGVGELFF.

CDR3 amino acids: CATSDPGTSGRNNEQFF. DNA of the CDR3: TGTGCCACCAGTGACCCAGGGACTAGCGGGAGGAACAATGAGCAGTTCTTC. The chain is built from TRBV24-1 and TRBJ2-1, with 15 positions matching TRBD2. The trim removed 4 bases at V and 5 bases at J, leaving 5 bases unmatched. Germline V gives CDR1 KGHDR, CDR2 SFDVKD. CDR3 length equals 17 residues.

This clonotype was counted between two and nine times. The CDR3 here is CASSQDGSLNTEAFF. CDR3 DNA: TGTGCCAGCAGCCAAGACGGATCCCTGAACACTGAAGCTTTCTTT. The chain employs TRBV3-1 and TRBJ1-1; no clear D gene. CDR3 size: 15 residues. Trimming removed 0 bases at V and 0 bases at J, with 8 bases between. Germline CDR1 reads LGHDT; CDR2 reads YNNKEL (reference sequence). The whole variable domain, remainder taken from reference TRBV3-1 and TRBJ1-1, is DTAVSQTPKYLVTQMGNDKSIKCEQNLGHDTMYWYKQDSKKFLKIMFSYNNKELIINETVPNRFSPKSPDKAHLNLHINSLELGDSAVYFCASSQDGSLNTEAFFGQGTRLTVV.

The rearrangement joins TRBV20-1 to TRBJ1-2; D not resolved. Germline CDR1 is DFQATT and CDR2 is SNEGSKA (reference sequence). The CDR3 runs to 13 residues. V lost 6 bases and J lost 2, with 13 bases in between. Here the CDR3 DNA reads TGCAGTGCCAAGATCGGGAGGAACTATGGCTACACCTTC. This encodes CSAKIGRNYGYTF.

A note on this clonotype: Being one base from a much bigger clone, this may be a read error. CDR3 DNA sequence: TGCAGCGTTGGTGGGGGGGGCACAGATACGCAGTATTTT. This translates into CSVGGGGTDTQYF. V usage is TRBV29-1 and J usage is TRBJ2-3; 7 nucleotides line up with TRBD2. This CDR3 region has 13 residues. Trimming at V came to 4 bases and at J to 1 base, leaving 2 bases not matched to a gene. In germline, CDR1 is SQVTM, CDR2 ANQGSEA.

The chain is built from TRBV11-1 and TRBJ1-1; 7 positions agree with TRBD1. J gave up 4 bases and V 5 bases, and 10 bases lay outside the gene matches. The germline gives CDR1 SGHAT, CDR2 FQDESV (reference sequence). This CDR3 spans 15 amino acids. CDR3 DNA: TGTGCCAGCAGCCCGGTCGACAGGGATACCACTGAAGCTTTCTTT. Translated, it gives CASSPVDRDTTEAFF.

As concerns this clonotype: A read error is possible here, since a much larger clone lies one base away. J is TRBJ2-2 and V is TRBV10-2; TRBD2 is a possible D gene (6 bases). Germline-derived CDR1 and CDR2 are WSHSY and SAAADI. Trimming cost V 6 bases and J 2 bases, with 10 bases left between them. There are 14 residues in the CDR3. This CDR3 reads CASSWDSNTGELFF. CDR3 nucleotide sequence: TGCGCCAGCAGCTGGGACTCTAACACCGGGGAGCTGTTTTTT.

CDR3 amino acids: CASSPRVGEDYSNQPQHF. CDR3 sequence (DNA): TGTGCCAGCAGTCCCCGGGTAGGGGAGGATTATAGCAATCAGCCCCAGCATTTT. This rearrangement joins TRBV12-3 or TRBV12-4 to TRBJ1-5; possible D gene TRBD1, 5 bases. V gave up 5 bases and J gave up 0 bases, with 20 bases separating them. The CDR3 runs 18 residues.

This clonotype showed up just a few times. V usage is TRBV5-4 and J usage is TRBJ2-7, with D perhaps assigned TRBD1 or TRBD2 (5 bases each). The CDR3 has 15 amino acids. Germline V gene lookup returns CDR1 SGHNT and CDR2 YYREEE (reference sequence). The CDR3 here is CASSLAGAGSYGQYV. DNA for the CDR3: TGTGCCAGCAGCTTGGCCGGGGCAGGGAGTTACGGGCAGTACGTC.

A few counts support this clonotype. CDR3 bases: TGCAGCGTACGGCCGGGCGGTAATGAAAAACTGTTTTTT. Its protein product is CSVRPGGNEKLFF. The genes are TRBV29-1 and TRBJ1-4; D gene uncertain. This CDR3 contains 13 residues. V dropped 6 bases and J dropped 4 bases, with 12 bases sitting between them. Germline V gene data show CDR1 as SQVTM and CDR2 as ANQGSEA.

J is TRBJ2-7 and V is TRBV12-3 or TRBV12-4; TRBD1 agrees at 9 bases. V lost 6 bases to trimming and J lost 3 bases; unmatched junction nucleotides: 6. The CDR3 has 14 amino acids. CDR3 amino acids: CASSTGGLGYEQYV. CDR3 sequence (DNA): TGTGCCAGCAGCACAGGGGGCCTGGGCTACGAGCAGTACGTC.

This clonotype has at least ten counts. The chain has TRBV12-3 or TRBV12-4 and TRBJ2-1, with 11 bases identical to TRBD2. J gave up 10 bases and V 6 bases, and 11 bases lay outside the gene matches. The CDR3 length is 15 residues. CDR3 protein: CASSPPGLAVIEQFF. The CDR3 DNA follows: TGTGCCAGCAGCCCCCCGGGACTAGCGGTAATAGAGCAGTTCTTC.

The CDR3 is CATSRDLTSSGEQYF. The CDR3 DNA is TGTGCCACCAGCAGAGATCTAACTAGTTCTGGCGAGCAGTACTTC. The chain is built from TRBV15 and TRBJ2-7; possible D gene TRBD2, 5 bases. This CDR3 comprises 15 residues. Trimming took off 0 bases at V and 6 bases at J, with 15 bases between the two ends. Germline V gene sequence: CDR1 LNHNV, CDR2 YYDKDF (reference sequence).

This clonotype appeared a single time. The chain links TRBV14 to TRBJ2-3; the match to TRBD2 covers 12 bases. CDR1 SGHDN and CDR2 FVKESK come from the germline V gene. V was pared by 4 bases and J by 5 bases, with 4 bases of the junction left unmatched. The CDR3 consists of 15 residues. CDR3 bases: TGTGCCAGCAGCCGACTAGCGGGAGAAGTAGATACGCAGTATTTT. Its translation is CASSRLAGEVDTQYF.

The chain combines TRBV4-1 with TRBJ2-7; D possibly uses TRBD1 or TRBD2 (6 bases each). This CDR3 spans 16 amino acids. Trimming removed 0 bases from V and 4 bases from J, with 16 bases in between. CDR1 MGHRA and CDR2 YSYEKL come from the germline V gene. The CDR3 protein is CASSQDEAGGGYEQYV. The DNA of the CDR3 is TGCGCCAGCAGCCAAGATGAAGCCGGGGGCGGATACGAGCAGTACGTC.